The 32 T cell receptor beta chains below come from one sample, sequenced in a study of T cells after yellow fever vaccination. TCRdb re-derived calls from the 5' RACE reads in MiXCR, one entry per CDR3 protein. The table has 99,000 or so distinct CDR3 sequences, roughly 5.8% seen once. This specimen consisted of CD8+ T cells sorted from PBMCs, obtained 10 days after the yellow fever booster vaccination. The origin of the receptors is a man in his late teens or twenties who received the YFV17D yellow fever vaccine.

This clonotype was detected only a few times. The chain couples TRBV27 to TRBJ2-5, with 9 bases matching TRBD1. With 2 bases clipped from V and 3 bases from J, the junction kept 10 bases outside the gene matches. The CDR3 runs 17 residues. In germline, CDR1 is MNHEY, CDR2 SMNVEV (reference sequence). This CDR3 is CASSLSFGTGKEETQYF. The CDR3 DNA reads TGTGCCAGCAGTTTAAGTTTCGGGACAGGGAAGGAAGAGACCCAGTACTTC.

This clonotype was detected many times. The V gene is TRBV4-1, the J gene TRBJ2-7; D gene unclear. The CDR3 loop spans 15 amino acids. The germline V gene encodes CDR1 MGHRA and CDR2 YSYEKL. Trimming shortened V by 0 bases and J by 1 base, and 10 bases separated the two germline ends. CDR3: CASSQDRSVSYEQYV. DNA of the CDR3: TGCGCCAGCAGCCAAGACCGGAGTGTATCCTACGAGCAGTACGTC.

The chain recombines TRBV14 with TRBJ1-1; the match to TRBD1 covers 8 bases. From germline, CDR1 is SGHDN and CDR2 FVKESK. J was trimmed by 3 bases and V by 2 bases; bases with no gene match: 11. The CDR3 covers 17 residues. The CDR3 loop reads CASSQYRQGLRDTEAFF. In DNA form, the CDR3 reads TGTGCCAGCAGCCAATACAGACAGGGGTTAAGGGACACTGAAGCTTTCTTT.

The CDR3 bases are TGCGCCAGCAGCTTGGAGCAGGGCACAGATACGCAGTATTTT. It codes for CASSLEQGTDTQYF. J is TRBJ2-3 and V is TRBV5-1; D ambiguous. CDR1 is SGHRS, CDR2 YFSETQ, per germline. This CDR3 is built from 14 residues. Deletions cut 0 bases from V and 1 base from J, with 6 bases between.

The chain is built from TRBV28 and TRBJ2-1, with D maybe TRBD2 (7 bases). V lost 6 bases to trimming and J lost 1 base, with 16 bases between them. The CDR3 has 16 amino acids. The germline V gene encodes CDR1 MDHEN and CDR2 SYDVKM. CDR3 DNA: TGTGCCAGCAGCCTCCTCGGGGGGCGATCCTACAATGAGCAGTTCTTC. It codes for CASSLLGGRSYNEQFF.

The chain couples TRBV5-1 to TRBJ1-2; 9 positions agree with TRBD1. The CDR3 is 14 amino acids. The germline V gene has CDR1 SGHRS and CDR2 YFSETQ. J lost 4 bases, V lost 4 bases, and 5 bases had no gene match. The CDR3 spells CASSGDRAGYGYTF. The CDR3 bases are TGCGCCAGCAGCGGGGACAGGGCTGGCTATGGCTACACCTTC.

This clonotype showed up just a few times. CDR3 sequence (DNA): TGTGCCAGCAGCCAAGATGTGCGGCGGCTCGCTGGGGCCAACGTCCTGACTTTC. As protein: CASSQDVRRLAGANVLTF. This sequence joins TRBV14 and TRBJ2-6; D gene ambiguous. V was cut by 0 bases and J by 2 bases, with 14 bases left in between. Germline loops: CDR1 SGHDN, CDR2 FVKESK. This CDR3 has 18 amino acids.

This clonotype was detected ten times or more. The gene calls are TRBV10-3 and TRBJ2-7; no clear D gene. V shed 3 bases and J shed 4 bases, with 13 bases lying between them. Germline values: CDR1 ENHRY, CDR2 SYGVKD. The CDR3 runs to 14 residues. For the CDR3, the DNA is TGTGCCATCAGTGATCTAGAGAAGCAGTACGAGCAGTACTTC. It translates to CAISDLEKQYEQYF.

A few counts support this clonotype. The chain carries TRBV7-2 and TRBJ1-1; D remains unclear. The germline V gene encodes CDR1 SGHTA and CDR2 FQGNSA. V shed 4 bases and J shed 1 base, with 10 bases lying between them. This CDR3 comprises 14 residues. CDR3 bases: TGTGCCAGCAGCTCCGCGGTCCCGAACACTGAAGCTTTCTTT. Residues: CASSSAVPNTEAFF.

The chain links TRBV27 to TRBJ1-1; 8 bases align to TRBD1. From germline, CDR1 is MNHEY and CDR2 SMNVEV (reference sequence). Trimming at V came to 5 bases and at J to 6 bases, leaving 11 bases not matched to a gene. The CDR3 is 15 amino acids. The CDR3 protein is CASSKQDRARPEAFF. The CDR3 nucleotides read TGTGCCAGCAGTAAACAGGACAGGGCTCGGCCTGAAGCTTTCTTT.

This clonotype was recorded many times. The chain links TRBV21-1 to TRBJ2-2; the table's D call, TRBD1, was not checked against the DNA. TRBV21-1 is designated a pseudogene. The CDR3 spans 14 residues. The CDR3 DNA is TGTGCCAGCAGCAGTACAGGGGGGACCGGGGAGCTGTTTTTT. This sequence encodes CASSSTGGTGELFF.

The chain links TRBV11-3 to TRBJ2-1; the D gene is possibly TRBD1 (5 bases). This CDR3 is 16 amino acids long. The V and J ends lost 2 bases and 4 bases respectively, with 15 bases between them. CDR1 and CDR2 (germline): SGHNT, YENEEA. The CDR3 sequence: CASSLSPGAGYNEQFF. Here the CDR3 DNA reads TGTGCCAGCAGCTTAAGTCCTGGGGCAGGTTACAATGAGCAGTTCTTC.

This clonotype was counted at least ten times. This chain's CDR3 is CASSPPTGYEQYF. The CDR3 DNA sequence: TGTGCCAGCAGCCCACCGACAGGGTACGAGCAGTACTTC. This sequence joins TRBV7-9 and TRBJ2-7; the match to TRBD1 covers 7 bases. The trim removed 5 bases at V and 4 bases at J, leaving 5 bases unmatched. Germline CDR1 reads SEHNR; CDR2 reads FQNEAQ (reference sequence). This CDR3 region has 13 residues.

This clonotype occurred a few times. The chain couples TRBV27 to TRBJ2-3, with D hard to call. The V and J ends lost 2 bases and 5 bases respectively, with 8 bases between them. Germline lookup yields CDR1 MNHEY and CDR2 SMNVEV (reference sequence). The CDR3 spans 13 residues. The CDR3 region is CASSLARRDTQYF. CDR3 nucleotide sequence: TGTGCCAGCAGTTTAGCCCGGAGAGATACGCAGTATTTT.

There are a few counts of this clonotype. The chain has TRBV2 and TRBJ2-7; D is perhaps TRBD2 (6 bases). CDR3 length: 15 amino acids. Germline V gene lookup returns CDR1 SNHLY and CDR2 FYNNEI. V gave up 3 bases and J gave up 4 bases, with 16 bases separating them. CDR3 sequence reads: CASSDLQGGPYEQYF. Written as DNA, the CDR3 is TGTGCCAGCAGTGACCTTCAGGGAGGACCGTACGAGCAGTACTTC.

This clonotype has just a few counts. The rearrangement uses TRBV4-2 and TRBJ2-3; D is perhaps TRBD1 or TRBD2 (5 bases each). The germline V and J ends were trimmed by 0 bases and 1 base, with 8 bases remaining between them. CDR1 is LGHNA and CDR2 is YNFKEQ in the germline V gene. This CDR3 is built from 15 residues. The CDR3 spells CASSQEGRGTDTQYF. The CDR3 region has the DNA TGTGCCAGCAGCCAAGAGGGGCGGGGCACAGATACGCAGTATTTT.

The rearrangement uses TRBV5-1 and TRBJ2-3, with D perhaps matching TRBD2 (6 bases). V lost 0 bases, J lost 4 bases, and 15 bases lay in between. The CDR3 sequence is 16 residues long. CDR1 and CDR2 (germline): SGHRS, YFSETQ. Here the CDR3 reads CASSLALGRSSDTQYF. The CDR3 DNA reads TGCGCCAGCAGCTTGGCCTTAGGGAGGTCATCAGATACGCAGTATTTT.

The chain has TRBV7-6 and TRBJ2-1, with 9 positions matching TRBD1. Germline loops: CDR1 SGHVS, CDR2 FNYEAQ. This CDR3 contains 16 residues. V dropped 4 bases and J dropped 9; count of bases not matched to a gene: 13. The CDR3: CASSSIPGQGRREQFF. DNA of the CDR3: TGTGCCAGCAGCTCGATACCGGGACAGGGAAGGCGTGAGCAGTTCTTC.

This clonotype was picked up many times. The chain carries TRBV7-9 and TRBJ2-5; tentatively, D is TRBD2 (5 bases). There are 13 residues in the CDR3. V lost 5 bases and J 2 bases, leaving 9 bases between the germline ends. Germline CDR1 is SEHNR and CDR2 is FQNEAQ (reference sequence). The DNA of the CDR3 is TGTGCCAGCAGCCACACTAGACAAGAGACCCAGTACTTC. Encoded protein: CASSHTRQETQYF.

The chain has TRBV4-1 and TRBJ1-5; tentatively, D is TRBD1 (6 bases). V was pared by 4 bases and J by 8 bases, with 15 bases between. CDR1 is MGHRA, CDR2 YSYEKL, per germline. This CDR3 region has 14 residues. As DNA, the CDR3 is TGCGCCAGCAGCCGAATCGGGGCAGGGGAGCCCCAGCATTTT. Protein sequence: CASSRIGAGEPQHF.

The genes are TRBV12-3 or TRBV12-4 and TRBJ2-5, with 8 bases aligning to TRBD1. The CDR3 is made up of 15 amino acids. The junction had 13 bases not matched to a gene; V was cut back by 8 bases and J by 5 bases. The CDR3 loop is CASSKTGGSSETQYF. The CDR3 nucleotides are TGTGCCAGCTCTAAAACAGGGGGTTCCTCGGAGACCCAGTACTTC.

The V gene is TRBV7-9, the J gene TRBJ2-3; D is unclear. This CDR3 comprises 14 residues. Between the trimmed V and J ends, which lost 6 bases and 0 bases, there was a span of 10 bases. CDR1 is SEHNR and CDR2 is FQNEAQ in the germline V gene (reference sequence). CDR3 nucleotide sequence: TGTGCCAGCAGGCATACGACTAGCACAGATACGCAGTATTTT. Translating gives CASRHTTSTDTQYF.

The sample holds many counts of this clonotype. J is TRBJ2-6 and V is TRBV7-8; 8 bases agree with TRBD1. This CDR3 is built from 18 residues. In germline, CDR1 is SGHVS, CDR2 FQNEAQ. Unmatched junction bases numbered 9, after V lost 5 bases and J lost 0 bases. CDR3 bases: TGTGCCAGCAGCCCGAGGACAGGGCTTCTCTCTGGGGCCAACGTCCTGACTTTC. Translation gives CASSPRTGLLSGANVLTF.

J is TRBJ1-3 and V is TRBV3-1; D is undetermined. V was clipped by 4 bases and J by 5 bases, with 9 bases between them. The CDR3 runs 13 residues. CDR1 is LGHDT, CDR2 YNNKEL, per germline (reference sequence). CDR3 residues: CASSLANRNTIYF. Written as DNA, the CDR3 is TGTGCCAGCAGCCTGGCGAACCGAAACACCATATATTTT.

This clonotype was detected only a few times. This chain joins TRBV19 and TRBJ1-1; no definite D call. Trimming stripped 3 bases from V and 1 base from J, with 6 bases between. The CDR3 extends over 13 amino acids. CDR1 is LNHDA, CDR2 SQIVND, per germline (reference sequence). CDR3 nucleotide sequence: TGTGCCAGTAGTATCCGGCCGAACACTGAAGCTTTCTTT. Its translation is CASSIRPNTEAFF.

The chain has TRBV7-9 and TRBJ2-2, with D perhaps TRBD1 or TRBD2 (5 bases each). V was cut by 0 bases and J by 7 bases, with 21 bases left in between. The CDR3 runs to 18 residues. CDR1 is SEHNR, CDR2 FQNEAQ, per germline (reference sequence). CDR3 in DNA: TGTGCCAGCAGCTTAGCGGTGTCCTGGCAGGGAGTCTTCGGGGAGCTGTTTTTT. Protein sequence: CASSLAVSWQGVFGELFF.

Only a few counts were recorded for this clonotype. The CDR3, as DNA: TGTGCCAGCAGGGGACTAGTCGCCATAGATACGCAGTATTTT. Translated: CASRGLVAIDTQYF. The chain uses TRBV12-3 or TRBV12-4 and TRBJ2-3; TRBD2 matches 8 bases. Unmatched junction bases numbered 7, after V lost 6 bases and J lost 5 bases. This CDR3 comprises 14 residues.

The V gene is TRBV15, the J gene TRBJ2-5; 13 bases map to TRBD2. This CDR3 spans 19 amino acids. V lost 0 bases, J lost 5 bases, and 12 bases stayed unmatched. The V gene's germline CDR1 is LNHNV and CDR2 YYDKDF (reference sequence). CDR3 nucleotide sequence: TGTGCCACCAGCAGAGATCCCCCTCGGACTAGCGGGGGTGAGGAGACCCAGTACTTC. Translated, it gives CATSRDPPRTSGGEETQYF.

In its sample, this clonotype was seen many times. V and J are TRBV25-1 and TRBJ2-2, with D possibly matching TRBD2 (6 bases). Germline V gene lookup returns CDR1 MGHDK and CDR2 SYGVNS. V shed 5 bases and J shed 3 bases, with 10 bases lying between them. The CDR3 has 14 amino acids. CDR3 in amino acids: CASSPGEDTGELFF. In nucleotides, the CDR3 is TGTGCCAGCAGTCCGGGGGAGGACACCGGGGAGCTGTTTTTT.

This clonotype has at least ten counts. CDR3 DNA: TGTGCCAGCAGCCCTACAAACTCTGGGGCCAACGTCCTGACTTTC. Translating it yields CASSPTNSGANVLTF. The V gene is TRBV7-2, the J gene TRBJ2-6; D not resolved. This CDR3 is built from 15 residues. Trimming stripped 5 bases from V and 0 bases from J, with 8 bases between. CDR1 is SGHTA and CDR2 is FQGNSA in the germline V gene.

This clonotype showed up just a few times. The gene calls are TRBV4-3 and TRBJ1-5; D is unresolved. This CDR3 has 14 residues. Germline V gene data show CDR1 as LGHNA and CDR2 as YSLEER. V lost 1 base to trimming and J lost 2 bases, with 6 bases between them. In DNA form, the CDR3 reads TGCGCCAGCAGCCAAGGTGTGGGCAATCAGCCCCAGCATTTT. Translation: CASSQGVGNQPQHF.

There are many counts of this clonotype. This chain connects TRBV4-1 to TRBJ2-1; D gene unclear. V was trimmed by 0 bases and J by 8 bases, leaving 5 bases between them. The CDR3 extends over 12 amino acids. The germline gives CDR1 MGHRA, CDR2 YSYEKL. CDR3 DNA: TGCGCCAGCAGCCAAGATTCGGATGAGCAGTTCTTC. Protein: CASSQDSDEQFF.